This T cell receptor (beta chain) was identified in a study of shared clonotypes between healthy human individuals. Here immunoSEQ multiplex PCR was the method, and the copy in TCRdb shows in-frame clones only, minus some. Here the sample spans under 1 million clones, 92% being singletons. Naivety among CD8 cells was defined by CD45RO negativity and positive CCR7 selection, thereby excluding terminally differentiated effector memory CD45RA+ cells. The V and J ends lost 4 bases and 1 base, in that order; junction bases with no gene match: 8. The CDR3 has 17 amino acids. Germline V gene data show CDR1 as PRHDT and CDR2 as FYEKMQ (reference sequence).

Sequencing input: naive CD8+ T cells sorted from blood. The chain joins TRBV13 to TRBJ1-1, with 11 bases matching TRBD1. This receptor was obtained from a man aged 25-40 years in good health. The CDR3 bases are TGTGCCAGCAGCTCACTTGGGACAGGGGGACCGAACACTGAAGCTTTCTTT. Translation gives CASSSLGTGGPNTEAFF.